The present T cell receptor beta chain was sequenced within a study of cytomegalovirus exposure and HLA in healthy donors. Study outcomes and limitations: Cytomegalovirus-associated status was assigned to fewer than 200 TCR beta chains. A classifier reportedly called cytomegalovirus status with high sensitivity and specificity. It was confirmed in vitro that a few of the CMV-associated chains were specific for CMV antigens.

Comment on this clone: What it binds is unknown.

Generated by immunoSEQ multiplex PCR, the TCRdb table keeps only in-frame clones and is missing some. The sample has fewer than 120,000 clones; over 85% are singletons. A roughly 120-subject validation cohort, separate from the approximately 700-subject first cohort, supplied the donors. The CDR3 consists of 13 residues. V lost 0 bases and J lost 3, with 6 bases in between. Germline V gene sequence: CDR1 KGHSH, CDR2 LQKENI. This receptor was obtained from a woman aged 18-29 years in good health and CMV-seronegative. V and J are TRBV18 and TRBJ2-7, with a tentative D call TRBD2 (5 bases). Sequencing input: PBMCs. CDR3 loop: CASSPPGDYEQYF. The CDR3 nucleotides read TGTGCCAGCTCACCACCGGGAGACTACGAGCAGTACTTC.